The rows below give T cell receptor beta chains drawn from one sample of a study of T-cell memory formation after mild COVID-19. TCRdb called the 5' RACE reads again in MiXCR, with one record for every CDR3 protein. The table shows a few hundred thousand distinct CDR3 sequences, with roughly 25% occurring only once. Sequencing was done on a sample of PBMCs or a T cell subset sorted from them (not recorded which). Receptors originate from an adult woman who had mild COVID-19 (a few samples of this study predate the infection). Cell type and time point are not known. Both conserved end residues are part of each CDR3. A D gene is named only where the DNA matches it firmly. Size tells how often a clone was seen (once, few, many) or the class of an expanded clone, and some rows leave it out.

CDR3nt: TGTGCCAGCAGCTCCCACGACCTCGGGGAGCAGTACTTC; CDR3aa: CASSSHDLGEQYF; d_gene: -; abundance: -; j_gene: TRBJ2-7; v_gene: TRBV7-8
CDR3nt: TGTGCCAGCGGAGGCACGAGGGCCCTAGCGCACTCCTACGAGCAGTACTTC; CDR3aa: CASGGTRALAHSYEQYF; d_gene: -; abundance: -; j_gene: TRBJ2-7; v_gene: TRBV2
CDR3nt: TGTGCCACCAGCAGAGGACAGGGGGGAAAGGACGAGCAGTACTTC; CDR3aa: CATSRGQGGKDEQYF; d_gene: TRBD1; abundance: -; j_gene: TRBJ2-7; v_gene: TRBV15
CDR3nt: TGTGCCAGCAGCCTACCGGGACTGCCGAGTGGGGAGCTGTTTTTT; CDR3aa: CASSLPGLPSGELFF; d_gene: -; abundance: few; j_gene: TRBJ2-2; v_gene: TRBV7-9
CDR3nt: TGTGCCAGCAGTCAAAGCCGGGACAGGGATCACGAGCAGTACTTC; CDR3aa: CASSQSRDRDHEQYF; d_gene: TRBD1; abundance: -; j_gene: TRBJ2-7; v_gene: TRBV7-9
CDR3nt: TGCAGTGCTGCGGGACTAGCGGGCCGCTCCTACAATGAGCAGTTCTTC; CDR3aa: CSAAGLAGRSYNEQFF; d_gene: TRBD2; abundance: -; j_gene: TRBJ2-1; v_gene: TRBV20-1
CDR3nt: TGCGCCAGCAGCCAAGCAGGGGGCGCGGGCGGCTACACCTTC; CDR3aa: CASSQAGGAGGYTF; d_gene: TRBD1; abundance: -; j_gene: TRBJ1-2; v_gene: TRBV4-1
CDR3nt: TGCAGCGTGGGGACTAAGAGCGAATTTGGGGAGTTCTTC; CDR3aa: CSVGTKSEFGEFF; d_gene: TRBD2; abundance: -; j_gene: TRBJ2-1; v_gene: TRBV29-1
CDR3nt: TGCAGCGTTGTTGTGGACAGGGGGAGAAGCAATCAGCCCCAGCATTTT; CDR3aa: CSVVVDRGRSNQPQHF; d_gene: TRBD1; abundance: many; j_gene: TRBJ1-5; v_gene: TRBV29-1
CDR3nt: TGCGCCAGCAGCGCGGGACAGAGTAATTCACCCCTCCACTTT; CDR3aa: CASSAGQSNSPLHF; d_gene: TRBD1; abundance: few; j_gene: TRBJ1-6; v_gene: TRBV5-1
CDR3nt: TGTGCCAGCAGCTTAGATCAGACAGGGTATCGCTATGGCTACACCTTC; CDR3aa: CASSLDQTGYRYGYTF; d_gene: TRBD1; abundance: few; j_gene: TRBJ1-2; v_gene: TRBV11-2
CDR3nt: TGTGCCAGCAGCTTATGGGACAGCAGCGAGCAGTACTTC; CDR3aa: CASSLWDSSEQYF; d_gene: TRBD1; abundance: once; j_gene: TRBJ2-7; v_gene: TRBV7-3
CDR3nt: TGCGCCAGCAGCTTGGGGGACTCGGGAGAGACCCAGTACTTC; CDR3aa: CASSLGDSGETQYF; d_gene: -; abundance: -; j_gene: TRBJ2-5; v_gene: TRBV5-1
CDR3nt: TGTGCCAGCAGAGCCCCGGGGACTAGCGGTTCTGCGAACACCGGGGAGCTGTTTTTT; CDR3aa: CASRAPGTSGSANTGELFF; d_gene: TRBD2; abundance: -; j_gene: TRBJ2-2; v_gene: TRBV12-3/TRBV12-4
CDR3nt: TGCGCCAGCAGCTTAACCGGGGTAACCGGGGAGCTGTTTTTT; CDR3aa: CASSLTGVTGELFF; d_gene: -; abundance: few; j_gene: TRBJ2-2; v_gene: TRBV5-1
CDR3nt: TGTGCCAGCAGCTTAGGGTTCGCGGGGGGCGACTCCTACAATGAGCAGTTCTTC; CDR3aa: CASSLGFAGGDSYNEQFF; d_gene: TRBD2; abundance: -; j_gene: TRBJ2-1; v_gene: TRBV7-6
CDR3nt: TGTGCCAGCAGCTTTTCGGACTCTGGAAACACCATATATTTT; CDR3aa: CASSFSDSGNTIYF; d_gene: -; abundance: few; j_gene: TRBJ1-3; v_gene: TRBV5-5
CDR3nt: TGTGCCAGCAGTTACTCGAAGGGCCCGAGCTCCTATAATTCACCCCTCCACTTT; CDR3aa: CASSYSKGPSSYNSPLHF; d_gene: -; abundance: few; j_gene: TRBJ1-6; v_gene: TRBV6-5
CDR3nt: TGCAGTGTCCTAATGACAGGGGCACATAATTCACCCCTCCACTTT; CDR3aa: CSVLMTGAHNSPLHF; d_gene: TRBD1; abundance: -; j_gene: TRBJ1-6; v_gene: TRBV20-1
CDR3nt: TGTGCCACCAGCAGAGCGGGCCTCCTGAACACTGAAGCTTTCTTT; CDR3aa: CATSRAGLLNTEAFF; d_gene: -; abundance: once; j_gene: TRBJ1-1; v_gene: TRBV15
CDR3nt: TGTGCCAGCAGCGACGGACAGGCCCACGAGCAGTACTTC; CDR3aa: CASSDGQAHEQYF; d_gene: TRBD1; abundance: -; j_gene: TRBJ2-7; v_gene: TRBV7-9
CDR3nt: TGTGCCAGCCCCCCTTGTGGAGCGGCGTACAATGAGCAGTTCTTC; CDR3aa: CASPPCGAAYNEQFF; d_gene: -; abundance: -; j_gene: TRBJ2-1; v_gene: TRBV12-3/TRBV12-4
CDR3nt: TGTGCCAGCAGCTCAGGACATAACACCGGGGAGCTGTTTTTT; CDR3aa: CASSSGHNTGELFF; d_gene: -; abundance: -; j_gene: TRBJ2-2; v_gene: TRBV11-1
CDR3nt: TGCGCCAGCAGCCAAGAATCCACCCCGGCGAGTTCCGGGGAGCTGTTTTTT; CDR3aa: CASSQESTPASSGELFF; d_gene: -; abundance: few; j_gene: TRBJ2-2; v_gene: TRBV4-3
CDR3nt: TGTGCCAGCAGTCCCCGCAGGGTGGGTGAGCAGTTCTTC; CDR3aa: CASSPRRVGEQFF; d_gene: -; abundance: -; j_gene: TRBJ2-1; v_gene: TRBV12-3/TRBV12-4
CDR3nt: TGCAGTGCTAGAAAGACGGGACTAGCGGGAGTTAAGGTCTACGAGCAGTACTTC; CDR3aa: CSARKTGLAGVKVYEQYF; d_gene: TRBD2; abundance: -; j_gene: TRBJ2-7; v_gene: TRBV20-1
CDR3nt: TGTGCCAGCAGCTTAGGCGGGGCCCCCGATACGCAGTATTTT; CDR3aa: CASSLGGAPDTQYF; d_gene: -; abundance: few; j_gene: TRBJ2-3; v_gene: TRBV5-5
CDR3nt: TGTGCCAGCAGCCACGATACGGGAAACTCCGAGCAGTACTTC; CDR3aa: CASSHDTGNSEQYF; d_gene: -; abundance: -; j_gene: TRBJ2-7; v_gene: TRBV3-1
CDR3nt: TGTGCCAGCAGTTACCTCCCGCCGGGCGGGAGGGGAACAGATACGCAGTATTTT; CDR3aa: CASSYLPPGGRGTDTQYF; d_gene: TRBD2; abundance: few; j_gene: TRBJ2-3; v_gene: TRBV6-5
CDR3nt: TGTGCCAGCAGCATAGACAGGTTGAGCTCCTACGAGCAGTACTTC; CDR3aa: CASSIDRLSSYEQYF; d_gene: -; abundance: many; j_gene: TRBJ2-7; v_gene: TRBV5-5
CDR3nt: TGCGCCAGCAGTGCTACAAACTACGAGCAGTACTTC; CDR3aa: CASSATNYEQYF; d_gene: -; abundance: -; j_gene: TRBJ2-7; v_gene: TRBV10-2
CDR3nt: TGTGCCAGCAGTCGCCCTAGCTTGGGAGATACGCAGTATTTT; CDR3aa: CASSRPSLGDTQYF; d_gene: -; abundance: -; j_gene: TRBJ2-3; v_gene: TRBV12-3/TRBV12-4
CDR3nt: TGTGCCAGCAGCCTCGGGAGCGGGGTTGGCTATGGCTACACCTTC; CDR3aa: CASSLGSGVGYGYTF; d_gene: -; abundance: few; j_gene: TRBJ1-2; v_gene: TRBV7-2
CDR3nt: TGTGCCTGGGCCAAAGATGGGTCCGGCGGCTACACCTTC; CDR3aa: CAWAKDGSGGYTF; d_gene: -; abundance: -; j_gene: TRBJ1-2; v_gene: TRBV30
CDR3nt: TGTGCCAGCAGCCCGGGACTAGCGAACGAGCAGTACTTC; CDR3aa: CASSPGLANEQYF; d_gene: TRBD2; abundance: -; j_gene: TRBJ2-7; v_gene: TRBV7-3
CDR3nt: TGTGCCAGCAGCTTACAACGGACAGGTGTCAAAAACATTCAGTACTTC; CDR3aa: CASSLQRTGVKNIQYF; d_gene: TRBD1; abundance: few; j_gene: TRBJ2-4; v_gene: TRBV7-2
CDR3nt: TGTGCCTGGAGTGCCCCCGGGACAGGAGTTAACACCTACGAGCAGTACTTC; CDR3aa: CAWSAPGTGVNTYEQYF; d_gene: TRBD1; abundance: -; j_gene: TRBJ2-7; v_gene: TRBV30
CDR3nt: TGTGCCAGCAGCCCAGCGCCTTGGGACAGGGCCCACGAGCAGTACTTC; CDR3aa: CASSPAPWDRAHEQYF; d_gene: TRBD1; abundance: few; j_gene: TRBJ2-7; v_gene: TRBV7-9
CDR3nt: TGTGCCAGCAGCGTAGACGACAGGGGGATCACTGAAGCTTTCTTT; CDR3aa: CASSVDDRGITEAFF; d_gene: TRBD1; abundance: -; j_gene: TRBJ1-1; v_gene: TRBV9
CDR3nt: TGCAGTGCGACTCAGTACGGGGAGCTGTTTTTT; CDR3aa: CSATQYGELFF; d_gene: -; abundance: few; j_gene: TRBJ2-2; v_gene: TRBV20-1
CDR3nt: TGCGCCAGCAGCTTGGATGGGGCCTCGAGTGGCTACACCTTC; CDR3aa: CASSLDGASSGYTF; d_gene: -; abundance: few; j_gene: TRBJ1-2; v_gene: TRBV5-1
CDR3nt: TGCGCCAGCAGCCAATTTGAGCCCCTGGTTGAAAAACTGTTTTTT; CDR3aa: CASSQFEPLVEKLFF; d_gene: -; abundance: few; j_gene: TRBJ1-4; v_gene: TRBV4-1
CDR3nt: TGTGCCAGCAGCTTCCCAGGGGGCCAAAACACTGAAGCTTTCTTT; CDR3aa: CASSFPGGQNTEAFF; d_gene: TRBD1; abundance: -; j_gene: TRBJ1-1; v_gene: TRBV7-6
CDR3nt: TGCAGCGTTTCCGGGACAGAATACAATGAGCAGTTCTTC; CDR3aa: CSVSGTEYNEQFF; d_gene: TRBD1; abundance: few; j_gene: TRBJ2-1; v_gene: TRBV29-1
CDR3nt: TGTGCCAGCAGCTTAGGTACCGGCAACTACAATGAGCAGTTCTTC; CDR3aa: CASSLGTGNYNEQFF; d_gene: -; abundance: many; j_gene: TRBJ2-1; v_gene: TRBV7-2
CDR3nt: TGTGCCACCTCAAGTGAAATTTTCTCTGGAAACACCATATATTTT; CDR3aa: CATSSEIFSGNTIYF; d_gene: -; abundance: -; j_gene: TRBJ1-3; v_gene: TRBV15
CDR3nt: TGTGCCAGCAGCTTGGCAGCGGGATTAAATGAGCAGTTCTTC; CDR3aa: CASSLAAGLNEQFF; d_gene: TRBD2; abundance: few; j_gene: TRBJ2-1; v_gene: TRBV11-1
CDR3nt: TGTGCCAGCAGTTACCCCCGGAGCGGCGCAGATACGCAGTATTTT; CDR3aa: CASSYPRSGADTQYF; d_gene: -; abundance: many; j_gene: TRBJ2-3; v_gene: TRBV6-5
CDR3nt: TGTGCCAGCAGCTCGGTGAACAGGAACACCTACGAGCAGTACTTC; CDR3aa: CASSSVNRNTYEQYF; d_gene: -; abundance: few; j_gene: TRBJ2-7; v_gene: TRBV7-9
CDR3nt: TGTGCCAGCAGTTACTTAAAGGGACCTGGACCAGAGACCCAGTACTTC; CDR3aa: CASSYLKGPGPETQYF; d_gene: -; abundance: -; j_gene: TRBJ2-5; v_gene: TRBV6-2/TRBV6-3
CDR3nt: TGTGCCAGCTCAACGACAGTGCGGGACACTGAAGCTTTCTTT; CDR3aa: CASSTTVRDTEAFF; d_gene: -; abundance: once; j_gene: TRBJ1-1; v_gene: TRBV18
CDR3nt: TGTGCCACCAGTGATCGGAGGACGGAGGGCTACACCTTC; CDR3aa: CATSDRRTEGYTF; d_gene: -; abundance: -; j_gene: TRBJ1-2; v_gene: TRBV24-1
CDR3nt: TGCAGCGTTGAAGGTCTGGCAGCAATGGCGAATGAGCAGTTCTTC; CDR3aa: CSVEGLAAMANEQFF; d_gene: -; abundance: -; j_gene: TRBJ2-1; v_gene: TRBV29-1
CDR3nt: TGTGCCAGTAGTTACGGACAATTGGGGACCCAGTACTTC; CDR3aa: CASSYGQLGTQYF; d_gene: -; abundance: few; j_gene: TRBJ2-5; v_gene: TRBV19
CDR3nt: TGTGCCAGCAGCTTAGCCGGGACGTCAGGGGACTATGGCTACACCTTC; CDR3aa: CASSLAGTSGDYGYTF; d_gene: -; abundance: -; j_gene: TRBJ1-2; v_gene: TRBV7-2
CDR3nt: TGCAGTGCTCGAACCCGCGGGACTCTCCACAATGAGCAGTTCTTC; CDR3aa: CSARTRGTLHNEQFF; d_gene: -; abundance: few; j_gene: TRBJ2-1; v_gene: TRBV20-1
CDR3nt: TGTGCCACAGGAGAGGGCCCCACAACAGATACGCAGTATTTT; CDR3aa: CATGEGPTTDTQYF; d_gene: -; abundance: few; j_gene: TRBJ2-3; v_gene: TRBV10-3
CDR3nt: TGTGCCAGCAGCAGTACGGCTGCTTGGGGTACTGAAGCTTTCTTT; CDR3aa: CASSSTAAWGTEAFF; d_gene: -; abundance: few; j_gene: TRBJ1-1; v_gene: TRBV5-6
CDR3nt: TGTGCCAGCAGCCAAGATCCCCTACCGGGCCCCGCTAAGTTCTTC; CDR3aa: CASSQDPLPGPAKFF; d_gene: -; abundance: -; j_gene: TRBJ2-1; v_gene: TRBV4-2
CDR3nt: TGTGCCAGCAGCTACCCAGGACAGGGGCCCTTCACAGATACGCAGTATTTT; CDR3aa: CASSYPGQGPFTDTQYF; d_gene: TRBD1; abundance: few; j_gene: TRBJ2-3; v_gene: TRBV7-9